This T cell receptor (beta chain) comes out of a study of blood T cell repertoires in COVID-19 (TCRdb year 2020). Concerning the study at large: Samples covering the acute and convalescent phases of COVID-19 were provided by collaborators in the United States, Italy and Spain. The samples were drawn from the first 160 participants of the ongoing ImmuneRACE study and from over a thousand subjects provided by 6 global collaborators. Deeply sampled blood TCRbeta repertoires from subjects exposed to, actively infected with, or recovered from COVID-19 were included in the dataset. Where available, HLA class I and class II types were taken from metadata supplied by the sample provider and were not determined by assay-based typing. A de-identified subject ID, COVID-19 status, age in years and sex were almost always included in the sample metadata. The repertoires were made available in a free public database intended to serve as a resource for research on the immune response to SARS-CoV-2. The prospective study material was composed of cDNA or gDNA derived from T cells, B-cell-depleted T cells, or PBMCs. General conclusions and limits of the study: The quantity of clinical and demographic metadata differed by source and by participant and was supplied without curation.

TCRbeta CDR3 regions were amplified from genomic DNA by means of the immunoSEQ Assay, a bias-controlled multiplex PCR. In the original analysis: The number of nucleated cells in each sample was estimated from the amplification of reference gene primers within the assay. To quantify the absolute abundance of each unique TCRbeta CDR3 rearrangement, sequence reads were collapsed and filtered. Productive Simpson clonality was computed per sample as the square root of Simpson's diversity index over productive rearrangements. TCRdb took over this immuneACCESS table, retaining in-frame rearrangements with V and J assigned. Such tables are incomplete; in checked studies, under half of the missing clones stem from an unresolved V gene, and the remainder is unexplained. The V and J calls and clone size come from that table; D and trimming were worked out from the DNA. For this sample there are roughly 140,000 clones; approximately 73% appear just once. The top ten constitute roughly 3.5% of the sample.

Concerning this clone: Its antigen specificity is not known. Base qualities are not recorded, but no much larger clone differs from it by a single base.

The collaborating institutions used their own protocols to collect whole blood in K2EDTA tubes. For TCRbeta analysis, collaborators shipped samples in one of three forms: frozen whole blood, isolated PBMCs, or DNA extracted from either of those sample types. The germline V gene yields KGHSH for CDR1 and LQKENI for CDR2. The CDR3 numbers 16 residues from cysteine through phenylalanine. Only CDR3 DNA is held: 48 bases, read in frame from base 1. V is clipped by 3 bases and J by 2 bases, and the sequence between their germline boundaries is 17 bases long. Sequencing was done on a sample of peripheral blood. This TCR was recovered from a woman of 80 years or more with acute or convalescent COVID-19. The chain uses TRBV18 and TRBJ2-7; the D segment could be TRBD2, given 5 matching bases. The sequenced DNA is TGTGCCAGCTCACCCGGGATAGCCTTATCCGCCTACGAGCAGTACTTC. Its coded protein is CASSPGIALSAYEQYF.